These T cell receptor beta chains were read from a single sample in a study of cytomegalovirus exposure and HLA in healthy donors. Sequencing was performed with immunoSEQ multiplex PCR; in TCRdb, only in-frame clones are kept and a portion is missing. The sample lists about 160,000 clones; 70% to 90% were seen once. The sequenced material came from PBMCs. The receptors shown here come from a man aged 18 to 35 in good health and CMV-seropositive. The CDR3 runs from the conserved cysteine through the conserved F or W. Fields, in order: CDR3 length, V gene, clone size, J gene, D gene, CDR3 protein, CDR3 DNA. D genes are given only for firm matches. Part of the rows lack a size; the others show once, few, many or a class for expanded clones.

CDR3 length: 15; V gene: TRBV18; clone size: NA; J gene: TRBJ1-2; D gene: TRBD1; CDR3 protein: CASSSPGQGTSGYTF; CDR3 DNA: TGTGCCAGCTCATCTCCGGGACAGGGTACAAGTGGCTACACCTTC
CDR3 length: 16; V gene: TRBV19; clone size: NA; J gene: TRBJ2-2; D gene: TRBD1; CDR3 protein: CASSPGQASNTGELFF; CDR3 DNA: TGTGCCAGTAGTCCTGGACAGGCTTCGAACACCGGGGAGCTGTTTTTT
CDR3 length: 15; V gene: TRBV29-1; clone size: NA; J gene: TRBJ1-2; D gene: NA; CDR3 protein: CSVGEGLQVDYGYTF; CDR3 DNA: TGCAGCGTCGGGGAGGGGCTTCAAGTAGACTATGGCTACACCTTC
CDR3 length: 14; V gene: TRBV6-5; clone size: NA; J gene: TRBJ2-6; D gene: NA; CDR3 protein: CASSLISGANGLTF; CDR3 DNA: TGTGCCAGCAGCCTTATCTCTGGGGCCAACGGCCTGACTTTC
CDR3 length: 16; V gene: TRBV9; clone size: NA; J gene: TRBJ2-3; D gene: TRBD1; CDR3 protein: CASSVGTGLYTDTQYF; CDR3 DNA: TGTGCCAGCAGCGTCGGGACAGGGCTATACACAGATACGCAGTATTTT
CDR3 length: 15; V gene: TRBV6-1; clone size: once; J gene: TRBJ2-3; D gene: NA; CDR3 protein: CASSDDGGGTDTQYF; CDR3 DNA: TGTGCCAGCAGTGACGACGGGGGTGGCACAGATACGCAGTATTTT
CDR3 length: 12; V gene: TRBV27; clone size: NA; J gene: TRBJ1-2; D gene: TRBD1; CDR3 protein: CASSSGGRGYTF; CDR3 DNA: TGTGCCAGCAGTTCAGGGGGTAGAGGCTACACCTTC
CDR3 length: 14; V gene: TRBV11-2; clone size: NA; J gene: TRBJ2-1; D gene: NA; CDR3 protein: CASSLGAPGGEQFF; CDR3 DNA: TGTGCCAGCAGCTTAGGCGCACCCGGCGGTGAGCAGTTCTTC
CDR3 length: 16; V gene: TRBV11-2; clone size: NA; J gene: TRBJ1-3; D gene: TRBD1; CDR3 protein: CASSSRDSSSGNTIYF; CDR3 DNA: TGTGCCAGCAGCTCCCGGGACAGCAGTTCTGGAAACACCATATATTTT
CDR3 length: 14; V gene: TRBV10-3; clone size: NA; J gene: TRBJ2-6; D gene: NA; CDR3 protein: CAISSNSGANGLTF; CDR3 DNA: TGTGCCATCAGTTCTAACTCTGGGGCCAACGGCCTGACTTTC
CDR3 length: 15; V gene: TRBV30; clone size: few; J gene: TRBJ2-5; D gene: NA; CDR3 protein: CAWSAAVSLGETQYF; CDR3 DNA: TGTGCCTGGAGCGCGGCGGTGTCCCTTGGGGAGACCCAGTACTTC
CDR3 length: 14; V gene: TRBV7-9; clone size: NA; J gene: TRBJ2-7; D gene: NA; CDR3 protein: CASSPPGSSYEQYF; CDR3 DNA: TGTGCCAGCAGCCCCCCGGGGAGCTCCTACGAGCAGTACTTC
CDR3 length: 14; V gene: TRBV10-3; clone size: NA; J gene: TRBJ2-7; D gene: TRBD1; CDR3 protein: CAISERDRGYEQYF; CDR3 DNA: TGTGCCATCAGTGAACGTGACAGGGGCTACGAGCAGTACTTC
CDR3 length: 17; V gene: TRBV4-1; clone size: NA; J gene: TRBJ2-3; D gene: TRBD1; CDR3 protein: CASSQPLQGAVGDTQYF; CDR3 DNA: TGCGCCAGCAGCCAACCCCTACAGGGGGCAGTAGGAGATACGCAGTATTTT
CDR3 length: 15; V gene: TRBV2; clone size: NA; J gene: TRBJ2-2; D gene: NA; CDR3 protein: CASRSVRGNTGELFF; CDR3 DNA: TGTGCCAGCAGGTCCGTGCGGGGGAACACCGGGGAGCTGTTTTTT
CDR3 length: 14; V gene: TRBV9; clone size: NA; J gene: TRBJ2-1; D gene: NA; CDR3 protein: CASSVGGSYNEQFF; CDR3 DNA: TGTGCCAGCAGCGTGGGGGGCTCCTACAATGAGCAGTTCTTC
CDR3 length: 15; V gene: TRBV30; clone size: NA; J gene: TRBJ2-3; D gene: NA; CDR3 protein: CAWSGVRGTWDTQYF; CDR3 DNA: TGTGCCTGGAGTGGGGTTCGGGGAACCTGGGATACGCAGTATTTT
CDR3 length: 18; V gene: TRBV5-3; clone size: NA; J gene: TRBJ1-4; D gene: NA; CDR3 protein: CARSLCGRGVATNEKLFF; CDR3 DNA: TGTGCCAGAAGCTTGTGCGGCAGGGGTGTCGCAACTAATGAAAAACTGTTTTTT
CDR3 length: 13; V gene: TRBV2; clone size: NA; J gene: TRBJ2-1; D gene: NA; CDR3 protein: CASSETSLVEQFF; CDR3 DNA: TGTGCCAGCAGTGAAACGTCCCTAGTTGAGCAGTTCTTC
CDR3 length: 15; V gene: TRBV27; clone size: NA; J gene: TRBJ1-1; D gene: NA; CDR3 protein: CASSPQGIGNTEAFF; CDR3 DNA: TGTGCCAGCAGTCCGCAGGGTATTGGCAACACTGAAGCTTTCTTT
CDR3 length: 17; V gene: TRBV9; clone size: once; J gene: TRBJ2-1; D gene: TRBD2; CDR3 protein: CASSASEISGERNEQFF; CDR3 DNA: TGTGCCAGCAGCGCAAGTGAGATCAGCGGGGAGCGGAATGAGCAGTTCTTC
CDR3 length: 15; V gene: TRBV5-1; clone size: few; J gene: TRBJ2-3; D gene: NA; CDR3 protein: CASSLGGQRQDTQYF; CDR3 DNA: TGCGCCAGCAGCTTGGGGGGACAAAGGCAGGATACGCAGTATTTT
CDR3 length: 15; V gene: TRBV6-5; clone size: NA; J gene: TRBJ1-1; D gene: TRBD1; CDR3 protein: CASSHLDRAVTEAFF; CDR3 DNA: TGTGCCAGCAGTCACCTGGACAGGGCAGTAACTGAAGCTTTCTTT
CDR3 length: 13; V gene: TRBV19; clone size: NA; J gene: TRBJ1-1; D gene: NA; CDR3 protein: CASSISGNTEAFF; CDR3 DNA: TGTGCCAGTAGTATTTCCGGGAACACTGAAGCTTTCTTT
CDR3 length: 13; V gene: TRBV5-6; clone size: NA; J gene: TRBJ1-2; D gene: TRBD1; CDR3 protein: CASSLPDRVGYTF; CDR3 DNA: TGTGCCAGCAGCTTACCCGACAGGGTCGGCTACACCTTC
CDR3 length: 15; V gene: TRBV11-1; clone size: few; J gene: TRBJ2-4; D gene: TRBD1; CDR3 protein: CASSSQTGAGVSQYF; CDR3 DNA: TGTGCCAGCAGCTCCCAGACAGGGGCCGGGGTCAGTCAGTACTTC
CDR3 length: 15; V gene: TRBV25-1; clone size: NA; J gene: TRBJ1-2; D gene: TRBD1; CDR3 protein: CASSDPQGAVDGYTF; CDR3 DNA: TGTGCCAGCAGTGACCCTCAGGGGGCTGTTGATGGCTACACCTTC
CDR3 length: 15; V gene: TRBV19; clone size: NA; J gene: TRBJ2-5; D gene: TRBD1; CDR3 protein: CASRKRTGGQETQYF; CDR3 DNA: TGTGCCAGTAGGAAGAGGACAGGGGGCCAAGAGACCCAGTACTTC
CDR3 length: 14; V gene: TRBV10-3; clone size: NA; J gene: TRBJ1-2; D gene: NA; CDR3 protein: CAISEEGRGDGYTF; CDR3 DNA: TGTGCCATCAGTGAGGAAGGCAGGGGAGATGGCTACACCTTC
CDR3 length: 16; V gene: TRBV30; clone size: NA; J gene: TRBJ1-1; D gene: TRBD1; CDR3 protein: CAWSVPDRGLNTEAFF; CDR3 DNA: TGTGCCTGGAGTGTACCGGACAGGGGGTTGAACACTGAAGCTTTCTTT
CDR3 length: 15; V gene: TRBV6-5; clone size: once; J gene: TRBJ1-4; D gene: NA; CDR3 protein: CASSFRTAANEKLFF; CDR3 DNA: TGTGCCAGCAGTTTTCGGACAGCGGCTAATGAAAAACTGTTTTTT
CDR3 length: 16; V gene: TRBV11-2; clone size: few; J gene: TRBJ1-6; D gene: NA; CDR3 protein: CASSSLRAGRRSPLHF; CDR3 DNA: TGTGCCAGCAGCTCCCTTCGGGCAGGACGGAGGTCACCCCTCCACTTT
CDR3 length: 14; V gene: TRBV7-9; clone size: NA; J gene: TRBJ1-2; D gene: NA; CDR3 protein: CASSLTGKSDGYTF; CDR3 DNA: TGTGCCAGCAGCTTAACAGGGAAGTCTGATGGCTACACCTTC
CDR3 length: 15; V gene: TRBV25-1; clone size: NA; J gene: TRBJ1-1; D gene: TRBD1; CDR3 protein: CASSEEPRQGAGAFF; CDR3 DNA: TGTGCCAGCAGTGAGGAGCCAAGACAGGGGGCTGGAGCTTTCTTT
CDR3 length: 15; V gene: TRBV6-5; clone size: NA; J gene: TRBJ2-2; D gene: TRBD2; CDR3 protein: CASSYTRGGPRELFF; CDR3 DNA: TGTGCCAGCAGTTACACCCGGGGGGGCCCTCGGGAGCTGTTTTTT